These 5 T cell receptor beta chains originate from one sample sequenced in a study of blood T cell repertoires in COVID-19. The method was immunoSEQ multiplex PCR; TCRdb's version includes in-frame clones alone and lacks a portion of them. Here the sample spans under 250,000 clones, nearly 90% being singletons. Sequencing was carried out using peripheral blood. The receptors were gathered from a young man with active or convalescent COVID-19.

This clone was observed once. The chain links TRBV7-2 to TRBJ2-7; 9 nucleotides align to TRBD2. The CDR3 totals 14 residues. Per germline, CDR1 SGHTA and CDR2 FQGNSA. The junction had 3 bases not matched to a gene; V was cut back by 3 bases and J by 3 bases. For the CDR3, the DNA is TGTGCCAGCAGCTTCCAGCGGGGGGACTACGAGCAGTACTTC. Translated, it gives CASSFQRGDYEQYF. Drawing the rest from reference TRBV7-2 and TRBJ2-7, the complete variable domain is GAGVSQSPSNKVTEKGKDVELRCDPISGHTALYWYRQSLGQGLEFLIYFQGNSAPDKSGLPSDRFSAERTGGSVSTLTIQRTQQEDSAVYLCASSFQRGDYEQYFGPGTRLTVT.

This clone was seen a handful of times. This chain connects TRBV5-1 to TRBJ2-7; D might be TRBD2 (5 bases). Germline CDR1 and CDR2: SGHRS and YFSETQ. This CDR3 is 14 amino acids long. The V end was cut by 2 bases, the J end by 7 bases, with 16 bases between. CDR3 residues: CASSFGPEGGEQYF. The CDR3 coding sequence is TGCGCCAGCAGCTTCGGACCTGAGGGCGGGGAGCAGTACTTC.

The chain recombines TRBV11-1 with TRBJ2-1, with TRBD1 matching over 9 bases. This CDR3 has 15 residues. The V and J ends lost 3 bases and 0 bases, in that order; junction bases with no gene match: 0. Germline values: CDR1 SGHAT, CDR2 FQDESV (reference sequence). This CDR3 reads CASSLTGGSYNEQFF. For the CDR3, the DNA is TGTGCCAGCAGCTTGACAGGGGGCTCCTACAATGAGCAGTTCTTC.

Comment on this clone: Germline and junction disagree at one end, which may indicate a read error. The chain joins TRBV11-2 to TRBJ2-3; TRBD2 matches at 11 bases. This CDR3 contains 14 residues. Germline CDR1 reads SGHAT; CDR2 reads FQNNGV. CDR3 nucleotide sequence: TGTGCCAGCAGATTAGCGGGGGGGCATCATACGCAGTATTTT. Translation: CASRLAGGHHTQYF.

The CDR3 sequence is CASSTLAGGSKGYEQYF. The CDR3 DNA reads TGTGCCAGTAGTACTCTCGCGGGGGGGAGTAAGGGCTACGAGCAGTACTTC. V and J are TRBV19 and TRBJ2-7; 9 nucleotides agree with TRBD2. Germline trimming cut 4 bases from V and 3 bases from J; bases unmatched to any gene: 13. The CDR3 extends over 17 amino acids. Germline assignment: CDR1 LNHDA and CDR2 SQIVND (reference sequence).